The subject of this entry is one TCR beta chain. Its target is unknown. Both 60 Vbeta primers and 13 Jbeta primers went into the PCR. Only in-frame clones appear in the TCRdb table, and some are missing; sequencing was by immunoSEQ multiplex PCR. The sample has about 110,000 clones, around 77% seen once. The sample belongs to a study of cytomegalovirus exposure and HLA in healthy donors. Trimming cost V 4 bases and J 10 bases, with 13 bases left between them. In germline, CDR1 is SQVTM, CDR2 ANQGSEA. The CDR3 is made up of 11 amino acids. Whole-study findings and limits: For most TCR sequences rarity was the rule, although some public TCRs occurred in many donors. Data from an earlier analysis indicated that most TCR beta V segments were productive either about 87% or about 30% of the time.

The rearrangement joins TRBV29-1 to TRBJ1-1; possibly TRBD1 for D (5 bases). The TCR comes from a woman aged 25 to 39 in good health and CMV-seropositive. The specimen was PBMCs. The CDR3 spells CSVGEGRIAFF. CDR3 in DNA: TGCAGCGTTGGGGAGGGGCGAATAGCTTTCTTT.